Following are 6 T cell receptor beta chains from one sample sequenced in a study of CD8 T cell repertoires and HIV-1 epitope variants. These receptors are not linked to any known antigen. TCRdb's copy holds only in-frame clones and misses some; the assay was immunoSEQ multiplex PCR. Of nearly 7,000 clones listed, approximately 65% are singletons. Sequences were obtained from cultured CD8+ T cells derived from PBMCs. The receptors stem from a male donor with HIV.

There are a few counts of this clone. The chain has TRBV29-1 and TRBJ2-7; D ambiguous. V was clipped by 5 bases and J by 0 bases, with 14 bases between them. Germline V gene lookup returns CDR1 SQVTM and CDR2 ANQGSEA. This CDR3 region has 14 residues. CDR3 amino acids: CSVISVPSSYEQYF. The DNA for the CDR3 is TGCAGCGTTATCAGTGTCCCGAGCTCCTACGAGCAGTACTTC.

The chain uses TRBV21-1 and TRBJ1-2; the D segment call TRBD1 is taken from the table without a DNA check. TRBV21-1 is deemed a pseudogene. CDR3 size: 16 residues. Written as DNA, the CDR3 is TGTGCCAGCAGCGAACATCTCCGGACATACCTTTATGGCTACACCTTC. Its translation is CASSEHLRTYLYGYTF.

The V call is TRBV28, the J call TRBJ1-1, with D tentatively TRBD1 (5 bases). This CDR3 is built from 15 residues. V was shortened by 6 bases and J by 0 bases, with 14 bases between the two germline ends. Germline V gives CDR1 MDHEN, CDR2 SYDVKM. Here the CDR3 reads CASRQDHEVNTEAFF. CDR3 nucleotide sequence: TGTGCCAGCAGACAGGACCATGAAGTGAACACTGAAGCTTTCTTT. Based on the CDR3 plus reference TRBV28 and TRBJ1-1, the full variable domain is DVKVTQSSRYLVKRTGEKVFLECVQDMDHENMFWYRQDPGLGLRLIYFSYDVKMKEKGDIPEGYSVSREKKERFSLILESASTNQTSMYLCASRQDHEVNTEAFFGQGTRLTVV.

This clone turned up a few times. The CDR3 reads CASSHGTSGSLGDTQYF. CDR3 DNA sequence: TGTGCCAGCAGCCACGGGACTAGCGGGAGCTTGGGAGATACGCAGTATTTT. The chain recombines TRBV5-4 with TRBJ2-3, with TRBD2 matching 14 bases. With V trimmed by 4 bases and J by 5 bases, 9 bases remained unmatched. Germline V lookup: CDR1 SGHNT, CDR2 YYREEE (reference sequence). This CDR3 has 17 residues.

This rearrangement joins TRBV29-1 to TRBJ2-5; D may be TRBD1 (6 bases). This CDR3 has 13 residues. V was shortened by 6 bases and J by 5 bases, with 16 bases between the two germline ends. CDR1 SQVTM and CDR2 ANQGSEA come from the germline V gene. CDR3 DNA: TGCAGCGTCAAAACAACAGGGACCGAGACCCAGTACTTC. Translating it yields CSVKTTGTETQYF.

This chain joins TRBV7-2 and TRBJ2-5, with a weak D call TRBD2 (5 bases). Trimming cost V 2 bases and J 4 bases, with 14 bases left between them. Germline CDR1 reads SGHTA; CDR2 reads FQGNSA. The CDR3 has 15 residues. The CDR3 sequence is CASSLNPGEGETQYF. CDR3 DNA sequence: TGTGCCAGCAGCTTAAACCCGGGTGAGGGAGAGACCCAGTACTTC.